These T cell receptor beta chains were read from a single sample in a study of T cell responses to AZD1222 COVID-19 vaccine. Assay: immunoSEQ multiplex PCR; the TCRdb copy retains only in-frame clones and omits some. The sample yields about 110,000 clones, around nine tenths seen once. Here the sequenced sample was peripheral blood, taken on day 0 of AZD1222 vaccination. These receptors were collected from an adult in good health. Both conserved end residues are part of each CDR3. The D gene is left open where the match is weak. The listing skips clone size in some rows; elsewhere it reads once, few, many or a size class.

clone size: -
D gene: -
J gene: TRBJ1-1
V gene: TRBV4-3
CDR3 DNA: TGCGCCAGCAGCCATTCAGGACTGAACACTGAAGCTTTCTTT
CDR3 protein: CASSHSGLNTEAFF

clone size: -
D gene: TRBD1
J gene: TRBJ1-1
V gene: TRBV3-1/TRBV3-2
CDR3 DNA: TGTGCCAGCAGCCAGAGGGACAGGCAAAGGTACACTGAAGCTTTCTTT
CDR3 protein: CASSQRDRQRYTEAFF

clone size: -
D gene: TRBD1
J gene: TRBJ2-7
V gene: TRBV11-2
CDR3 DNA: TGTGCCAGCAGTTCTACAACAGGGGGCTACGAGCAGTACTTC
CDR3 protein: CASSSTTGGYEQYF

clone size: -
D gene: -
J gene: TRBJ1-5
V gene: TRBV6-1
CDR3 DNA: TGTGCCAGCAGCTGGGGACGGGCTAGCAATCAGCCCCAGCATTTT
CDR3 protein: CASSWGRASNQPQHF

clone size: -
D gene: -
J gene: TRBJ1-5
V gene: TRBV9
CDR3 DNA: TGTGCCAGCAGCGGACCCCGGGGGGCAGGGAGCAATCAGCCCCAGCATTTT
CDR3 protein: CASSGPRGAGSNQPQHF

clone size: -
D gene: -
J gene: TRBJ2-1
V gene: TRBV5-1
CDR3 DNA: TGCGCCAGCAGCTTGGGGGCCCGGAGCTCCTACAATGAGCAGTTCTTC
CDR3 protein: CASSLGARSSYNEQFF

clone size: -
D gene: -
J gene: TRBJ2-7
V gene: TRBV6-2/TRBV6-3
CDR3 DNA: TGTGCCAGCAGTTACAGTCCCCTCGCTAGGGAGCAGTACTTC
CDR3 protein: CASSYSPLAREQYF

clone size: -
D gene: -
J gene: TRBJ1-2
V gene: TRBV6-5
CDR3 DNA: TGTGCCAGCACACGGGCAGAAGCTAACTATGGCTACACCTTC
CDR3 protein: CASTRAEANYGYTF

clone size: -
D gene: TRBD1
J gene: TRBJ1-5
V gene: TRBV3-1/TRBV3-2
CDR3 DNA: TGTGCCAGCAGCCTAACAGGGGAATCGTTGCAGCCCCAGCATTTT
CDR3 protein: CASSLTGESLQPQHF

clone size: -
D gene: -
J gene: TRBJ1-4
V gene: TRBV5-1
CDR3 DNA: TGCGCCAGCAGCGCCAGCGGTTTCACTAATGAAAAACTGTTTTTT
CDR3 protein: CASSASGFTNEKLFF

clone size: -
D gene: -
J gene: TRBJ2-5
V gene: TRBV18
CDR3 DNA: TGTGCCAGCTCACCCCTAGTGGGGGGAAAAGAGACCCAGTACTTC
CDR3 protein: CASSPLVGGKETQYF

clone size: -
D gene: -
J gene: TRBJ2-2
V gene: TRBV6-5
CDR3 DNA: TGTGCCAGCAGCTACTTTACACTAAAGAACACCGGGGAGCTGTTTTTT
CDR3 protein: CASSYFTLKNTGELFF

clone size: -
D gene: -
J gene: TRBJ1-5
V gene: TRBV18
CDR3 DNA: TGTGCCAGCTCACCAGTACGAGGCCCTTCGAATCAGCCCCAGCATTTT
CDR3 protein: CASSPVRGPSNQPQHF

clone size: -
D gene: -
J gene: TRBJ1-4
V gene: TRBV19
CDR3 DNA: TGTGCCAGTAGTTCACAGGGTGCAACTAATGAAAAACTGTTTTTT
CDR3 protein: CASSSQGATNEKLFF

clone size: -
D gene: -
J gene: TRBJ1-2
V gene: TRBV19
CDR3 DNA: TGTGCCAGTAGTATAGGGACACAATACTACTATGGCTACACCTTC
CDR3 protein: CASSIGTQYYYGYTF

clone size: -
D gene: TRBD2
J gene: TRBJ2-3
V gene: TRBV24-1
CDR3 DNA: TGTGCCACCAGTGGGGGGACTACAACCTACACAGATACGCAGTATTTT
CDR3 protein: CATSGGTTTYTDTQYF

clone size: -
D gene: TRBD1
J gene: TRBJ1-1
V gene: TRBV7-2
CDR3 DNA: TGTGCCAGCAGCTTAGTCCCAGACAGGGATGCTGAAGCTTTCTTT
CDR3 protein: CASSLVPDRDAEAFF

clone size: once
D gene: -
J gene: TRBJ1-4
V gene: TRBV27
CDR3 DNA: TGTGCCAGCAGTTTATCCAGGGGCGGTGAAAAACTGTTTTTT
CDR3 protein: CASSLSRGGEKLFF

clone size: -
D gene: -
J gene: TRBJ1-5
V gene: TRBV5-4
CDR3 DNA: TGTGCCAGCAGCTTGTTTGGTCAGCCCCAGCATTTT
CDR3 protein: CASSLFGQPQHF

clone size: -
D gene: -
J gene: TRBJ2-1
V gene: TRBV5-1
CDR3 DNA: TGCGCCAGCAGCTTTAAGGGACTGCCTCGTGAGCAGTTCTTC
CDR3 protein: CASSFKGLPREQFF

clone size: -
D gene: -
J gene: TRBJ2-7
V gene: TRBV6-5
CDR3 DNA: TGTGCCAGCAGCCGTACAGAAACCAGAGAGCAGTACTTC
CDR3 protein: CASSRTETREQYF

clone size: few
D gene: TRBD1
J gene: TRBJ1-4
V gene: TRBV6-1
CDR3 DNA: TGTGCCAGCAGCTCTCCGGGACAGGGTAATGAAAAACTGTTTTTT
CDR3 protein: CASSSPGQGNEKLFF

clone size: -
D gene: -
J gene: TRBJ2-7
V gene: TRBV6-5
CDR3 DNA: TGTGCCAGCAGTTACTCGGCGGACCATCTCTACGAGCAGTACTTC
CDR3 protein: CASSYSADHLYEQYF

clone size: -
D gene: TRBD1
J gene: TRBJ2-1
V gene: TRBV6-6
CDR3 DNA: TGTGCCAGCAGTCCCATGACAGGGGGGAATGAGCAGTTCTTC
CDR3 protein: CASSPMTGGNEQFF

clone size: -
D gene: -
J gene: TRBJ2-2
V gene: TRBV7-8
CDR3 DNA: TGTGCCAGCAGCTTAAACCGGGCAGAGACCGGGGAGCTGTTTTTT
CDR3 protein: CASSLNRAETGELFF

clone size: -
D gene: -
J gene: TRBJ1-1
V gene: TRBV18
CDR3 DNA: TGTGCCAGCTCACCCGCGGACACGAACACTGAAGCTTTCTTT
CDR3 protein: CASSPADTNTEAFF

clone size: -
D gene: -
J gene: TRBJ2-6
V gene: TRBV9
CDR3 DNA: TGTGCCAGCACCCTACGGGCAGGTACCGGGGCCAACGTCCTGACTTTC
CDR3 protein: CASTLRAGTGANVLTF

clone size: -
D gene: -
J gene: TRBJ2-2
V gene: TRBV9
CDR3 DNA: TGTGCCAGCAGCGTTTTTGTACAGACTTCCTCGAACACCGGGGAGCTGTTTTTT
CDR3 protein: CASSVFVQTSSNTGELFF

clone size: -
D gene: TRBD2
J gene: TRBJ2-2
V gene: TRBV10-3
CDR3 DNA: TGTGCCATCCGTAGCGGGGGGGGAACCGGGGAGCTGTTTTTT
CDR3 protein: CAIRSGGGTGELFF

clone size: -
D gene: TRBD1
J gene: TRBJ2-4
V gene: TRBV5-1
CDR3 DNA: TGCGCCAGCAGGCAGACCGGACAGGGGGACAAAAACATTCAGTACTTC
CDR3 protein: CASRQTGQGDKNIQYF

clone size: -
D gene: -
J gene: TRBJ1-5
V gene: TRBV7-8
CDR3 DNA: TGTGCCAGCAGCTTAGTAAGGGGCAGGGAGGATCAGCCCCAGCATTTT
CDR3 protein: CASSLVRGREDQPQHF

clone size: -
D gene: TRBD1
J gene: TRBJ1-4
V gene: TRBV9
CDR3 DNA: TGTGCCAGCAGCCCACGGATGGACAGGGGGCTTGAAAAACTGTTTTTT
CDR3 protein: CASSPRMDRGLEKLFF

clone size: -
D gene: -
J gene: TRBJ2-7
V gene: TRBV9
CDR3 DNA: TGTGCCAGCAGCGTCGACAGCGATCCACACTACGAGCAGTACTTC
CDR3 protein: CASSVDSDPHYEQYF

clone size: -
D gene: -
J gene: TRBJ1-6
V gene: TRBV27
CDR3 DNA: TGTGCCAGCAGTCCCCTCCTGTATAATTCACCCCTCCACTTT
CDR3 protein: CASSPLLYNSPLHF

clone size: -
D gene: TRBD1
J gene: TRBJ1-4
V gene: TRBV6-4
CDR3 DNA: TGTGCCAGCAGTGAAGGGACAGGGGAGAATGAAAAACTGTTTTTT
CDR3 protein: CASSEGTGENEKLFF

clone size: -
D gene: -
J gene: TRBJ1-2
V gene: TRBV10-3
CDR3 DNA: TGTGCCATCGGCTGGGACATCTATGGCTACACCTTC
CDR3 protein: CAIGWDIYGYTF

clone size: -
D gene: -
J gene: TRBJ1-1
V gene: TRBV15
CDR3 DNA: TGTGCCACCATTAATTGGGCTAACACTGAAGCTTTCTTT
CDR3 protein: CATINWANTEAFF

clone size: -
D gene: -
J gene: TRBJ2-5
V gene: TRBV2
CDR3 DNA: TGTGCCAGCAGTTACCAGGCGCGGGAGACCCAGTACTTC
CDR3 protein: CASSYQARETQYF

clone size: -
D gene: -
J gene: TRBJ2-1
V gene: TRBV29-1
CDR3 DNA: TGCAGCGTACAGGCGGACCCCTACAATGAGCAGTTCTTC
CDR3 protein: CSVQADPYNEQFF

clone size: once
D gene: -
J gene: TRBJ1-6
V gene: TRBV7-3
CDR3 DNA: TGTGCCAGCAGCTCGGGGGACTCCTATAATTCACCCCTCCACTTT
CDR3 protein: CASSSGDSYNSPLHF

clone size: -
D gene: -
J gene: TRBJ2-1
V gene: TRBV29-1
CDR3 DNA: TGCAGCGTTGATAGGGTGCAGGGTGGACACAATGAGCAGTTCTTC
CDR3 protein: CSVDRVQGGHNEQFF

clone size: once
D gene: -
J gene: TRBJ2-7
V gene: TRBV3-1/TRBV3-2
CDR3 DNA: TGTGCCAGCAGCCAAGTTAAAAGAGTTCTCTACGAGCAGTACTTC
CDR3 protein: CASSQVKRVLYEQYF

clone size: -
D gene: -
J gene: TRBJ2-3
V gene: TRBV3-1/TRBV3-2
CDR3 DNA: TGTGCCAGCAGCCAACTAACTGGAGATACGCAGTATTTT
CDR3 protein: CASSQLTGDTQYF

clone size: -
D gene: -
J gene: TRBJ1-5
V gene: TRBV6-5
CDR3 DNA: TGTGCCAGCAGTTACCAAGGGGGCAATCAGCCCCAGCATTTT
CDR3 protein: CASSYQGGNQPQHF